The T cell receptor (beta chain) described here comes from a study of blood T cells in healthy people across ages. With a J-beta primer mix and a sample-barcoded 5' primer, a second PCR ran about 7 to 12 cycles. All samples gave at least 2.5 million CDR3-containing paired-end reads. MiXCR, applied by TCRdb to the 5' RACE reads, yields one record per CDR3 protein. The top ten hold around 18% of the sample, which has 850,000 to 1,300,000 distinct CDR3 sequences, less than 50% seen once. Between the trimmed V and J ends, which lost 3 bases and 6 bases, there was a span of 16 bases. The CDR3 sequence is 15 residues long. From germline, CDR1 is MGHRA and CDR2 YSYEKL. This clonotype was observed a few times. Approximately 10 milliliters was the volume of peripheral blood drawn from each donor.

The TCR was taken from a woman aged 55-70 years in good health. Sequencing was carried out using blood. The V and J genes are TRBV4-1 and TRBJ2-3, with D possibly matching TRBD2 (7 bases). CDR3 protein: CASSQAGGRWDTQYF. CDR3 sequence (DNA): TGCGCCAGCAGCCAGGCCGGGGGGCGTTGGGATACGCAGTATTTT.